This T cell receptor (beta chain) was found in a study of cytomegalovirus exposure and HLA in healthy donors. Regarding the study as a whole: Researchers catalogued about 150 TCR beta chains as cytomegalovirus-associated. A missense DCLRE1C variant was associated with V- and J-gene trimming of TCR beta chains in a later analysis, and an independent cohort replicated the association. Among the sequence variants, a highly shared cluster was likely an artifact of sequencing.

J lost 4 bases, V lost 1 base, and 6 bases had no gene match. The CDR3 is 15 amino acids. The germline gives CDR1 SGHTA, CDR2 FQGNSA. Notes on this clone: Its antigen is still unknown.

The PCR employed 60 Vbeta primers together with 13 Jbeta primers. Produced via immunoSEQ multiplex PCR; TCRdb's table is partial and in-frame only. The sample contains some 150,000 clones, less than 85% of which appear only once. The material sequenced was PBMCs. This receptor was taken from a man aged 40-49 years in good health and CMV-seropositive. The chain has TRBV7-2 and TRBJ2-7; TRBD2 matches at 8 bases. CDR3 sequence (DNA): TGTGCCAGCAGCTTAGGGGGAAGCGGGAGTTACGAGCAGTACTTC. Amino acids: CASSLGGSGSYEQYF. Drawing the rest from reference TRBV7-2 and TRBJ2-7, the complete variable domain is GAGVSQSPSNKVTEKGKDVELRCDPISGHTALYWYRQSLGQGLEFLIYFQGNSAPDKSGLPSDRFSAERTGGSVSTLTIQRTQQEDSAVYLCASSLGGSGSYEQYFGPGTRLTVT.